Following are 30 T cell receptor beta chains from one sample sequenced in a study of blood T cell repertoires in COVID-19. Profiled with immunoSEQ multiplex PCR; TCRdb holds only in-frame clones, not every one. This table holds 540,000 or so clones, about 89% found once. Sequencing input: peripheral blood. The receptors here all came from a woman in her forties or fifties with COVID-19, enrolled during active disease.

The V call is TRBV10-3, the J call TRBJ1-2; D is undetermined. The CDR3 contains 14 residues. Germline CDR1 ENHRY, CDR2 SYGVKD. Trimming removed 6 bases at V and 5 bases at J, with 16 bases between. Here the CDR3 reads CAISASEFPYGYTF. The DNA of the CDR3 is TGTGCCATCAGCGCCTCTGAGTTTCCATATGGCTACACCTTC.

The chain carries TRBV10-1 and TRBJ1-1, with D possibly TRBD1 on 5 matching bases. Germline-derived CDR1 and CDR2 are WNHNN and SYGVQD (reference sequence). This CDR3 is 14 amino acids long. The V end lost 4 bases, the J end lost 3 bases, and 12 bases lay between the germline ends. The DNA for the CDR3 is TGCGCCAGCAGTGGGGGGGTTTTGGACACTGAAGCTTTCTTT. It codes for CASSGGVLDTEAFF.

The CDR3 region is CASSIRQGADEQYF. CDR3 nucleotide sequence: TGCGCCAGCAGCATTAGACAGGGGGCCGACGAGCAGTACTTC. The V call is TRBV5-1, the J call TRBJ2-7; 10 bases match TRBD1. The germline CDR1 and CDR2 sequences are SGHRS and YFSETQ. CDR3 length equals 14 residues. V was clipped by 4 bases and J by 5 bases; unmatched bases: 6.

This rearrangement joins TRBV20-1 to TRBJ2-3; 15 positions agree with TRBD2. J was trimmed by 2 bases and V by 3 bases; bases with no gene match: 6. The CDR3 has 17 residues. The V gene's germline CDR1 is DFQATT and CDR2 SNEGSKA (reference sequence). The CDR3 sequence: CSASPGLAGGLTDTQYF. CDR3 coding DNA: TGCAGTGCTAGTCCGGGACTAGCGGGGGGACTCACAGATACGCAGTATTTT.

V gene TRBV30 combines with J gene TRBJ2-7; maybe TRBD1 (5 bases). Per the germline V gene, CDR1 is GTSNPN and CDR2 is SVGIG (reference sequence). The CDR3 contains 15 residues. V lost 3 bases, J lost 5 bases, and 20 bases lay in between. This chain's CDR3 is CAWREQETGFNEQYF. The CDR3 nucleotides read TGTGCCTGGAGAGAACAGGAGACCGGTTTTAACGAGCAGTACTTC.

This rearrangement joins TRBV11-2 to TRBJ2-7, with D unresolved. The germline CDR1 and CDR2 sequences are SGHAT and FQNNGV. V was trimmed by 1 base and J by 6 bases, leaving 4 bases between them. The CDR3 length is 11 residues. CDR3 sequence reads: CASSLGSEQYF. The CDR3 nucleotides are TGTGCCAGCAGCTTAGGTAGCGAGCAGTACTTC.

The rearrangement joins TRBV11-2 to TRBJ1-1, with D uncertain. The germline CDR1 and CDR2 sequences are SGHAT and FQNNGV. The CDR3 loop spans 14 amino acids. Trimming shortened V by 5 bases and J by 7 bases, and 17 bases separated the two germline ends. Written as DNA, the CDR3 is TGTGCCAGCAGCCTGACTAGGGTTGGCAATGAAGCTTTCTTT. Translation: CASSLTRVGNEAFF.

The CDR3: CASTFRTGRSGELFF. CDR3 bases: TGTGCCAGCACTTTCAGGACAGGGAGAAGCGGGGAGCTGTTTTTT. This chain connects TRBV6-5 to TRBJ2-2; TRBD1 matches at 8 bases. The germline CDR1 and CDR2 sequences are MNHEY and SVGAGI. This CDR3 is 15 amino acids long. Unmatched junction bases numbered 11, after V lost 7 bases and J lost 7 bases.

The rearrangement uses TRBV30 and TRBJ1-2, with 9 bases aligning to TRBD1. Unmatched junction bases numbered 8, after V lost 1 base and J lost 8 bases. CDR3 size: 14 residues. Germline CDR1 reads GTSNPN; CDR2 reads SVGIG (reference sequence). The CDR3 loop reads CAWSGGTGRFGYTF. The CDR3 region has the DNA TGTGCCTGGAGTGGCGGGACAGGGCGGTTCGGCTACACCTTC.

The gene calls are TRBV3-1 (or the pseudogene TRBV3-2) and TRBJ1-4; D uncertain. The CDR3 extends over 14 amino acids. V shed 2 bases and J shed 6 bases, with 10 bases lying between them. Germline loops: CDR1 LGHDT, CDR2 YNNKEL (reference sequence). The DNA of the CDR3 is TGTGCCAGCAGCCAACCCACGGTCGATGAAAAACTGTTTTTT. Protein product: CASSQPTVDEKLFF.

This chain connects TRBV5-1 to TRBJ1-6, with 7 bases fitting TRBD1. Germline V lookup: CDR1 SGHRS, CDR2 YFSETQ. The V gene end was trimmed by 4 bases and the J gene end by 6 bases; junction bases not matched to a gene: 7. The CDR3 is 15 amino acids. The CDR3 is CASSPTGTANSPLHF. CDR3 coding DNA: TGCGCCAGCAGCCCAACCGGGACAGCTAATTCACCCCTCCACTTT.

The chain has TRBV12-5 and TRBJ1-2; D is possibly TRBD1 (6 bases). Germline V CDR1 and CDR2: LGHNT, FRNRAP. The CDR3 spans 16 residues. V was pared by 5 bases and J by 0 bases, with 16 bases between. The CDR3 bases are TGTGCTAGTGGTCCTAACAGGGAACCCACTAACTATGGCTACACCTTC. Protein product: CASGPNREPTNYGYTF.

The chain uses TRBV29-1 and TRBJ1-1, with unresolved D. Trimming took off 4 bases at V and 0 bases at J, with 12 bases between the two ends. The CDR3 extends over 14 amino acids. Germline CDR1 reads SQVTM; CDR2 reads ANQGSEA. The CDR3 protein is CSVGNSLMNTEAFF. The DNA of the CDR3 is TGCAGCGTTGGGAACAGCCTCATGAACACTGAAGCTTTCTTT.

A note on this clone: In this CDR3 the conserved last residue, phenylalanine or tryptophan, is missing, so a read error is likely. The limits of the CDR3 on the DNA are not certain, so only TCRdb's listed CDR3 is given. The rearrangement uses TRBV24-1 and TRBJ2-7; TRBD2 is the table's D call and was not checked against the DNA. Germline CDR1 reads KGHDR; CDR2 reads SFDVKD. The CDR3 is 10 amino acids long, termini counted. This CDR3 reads CATSVLGPAL.

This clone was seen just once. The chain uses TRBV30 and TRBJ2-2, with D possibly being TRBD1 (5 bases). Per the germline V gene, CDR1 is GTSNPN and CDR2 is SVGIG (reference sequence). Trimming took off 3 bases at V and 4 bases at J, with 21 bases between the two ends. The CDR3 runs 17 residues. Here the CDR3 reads CAWRGHPTSLGTGELFF. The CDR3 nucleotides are TGTGCCTGGAGAGGACACCCGACAAGCCTGGGCACCGGGGAGCTGTTTTTT. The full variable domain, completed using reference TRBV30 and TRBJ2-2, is SQTIHQWPATLVQPVGSPLSLECTVEGTSNPNLYWYRQAAGRGLQLLFYSVGIGQISSEVPQNLSASRPQDRQFILSSKKLLLSDSGFYLCAWRGHPTSLGTGELFFGEGSRLTVL.

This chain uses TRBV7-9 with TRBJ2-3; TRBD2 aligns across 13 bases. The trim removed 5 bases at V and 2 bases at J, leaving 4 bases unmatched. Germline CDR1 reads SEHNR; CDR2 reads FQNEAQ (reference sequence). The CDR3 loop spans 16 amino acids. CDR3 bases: TGTGCCAGCAGCCACACTAGCGGGGGGGCCACAGATACGCAGTATTTT. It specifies CASSHTSGGATDTQYF.

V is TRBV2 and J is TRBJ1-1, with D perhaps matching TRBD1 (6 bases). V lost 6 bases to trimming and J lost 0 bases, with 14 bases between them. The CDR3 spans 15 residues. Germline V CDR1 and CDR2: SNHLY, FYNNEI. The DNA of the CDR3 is TGTGCCAGCAGATGGACAGCAACCATGAACACTGAAGCTTTCTTT. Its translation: CASRWTATMNTEAFF.

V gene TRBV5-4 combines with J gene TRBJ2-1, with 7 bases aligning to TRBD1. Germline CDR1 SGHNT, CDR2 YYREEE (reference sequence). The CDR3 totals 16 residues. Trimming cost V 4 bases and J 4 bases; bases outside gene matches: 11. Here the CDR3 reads CASSRGGDRAYNEQFF. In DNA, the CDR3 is TGTGCCAGCAGCCGGGGTGGGGACAGAGCTTACAATGAGCAGTTCTTC.

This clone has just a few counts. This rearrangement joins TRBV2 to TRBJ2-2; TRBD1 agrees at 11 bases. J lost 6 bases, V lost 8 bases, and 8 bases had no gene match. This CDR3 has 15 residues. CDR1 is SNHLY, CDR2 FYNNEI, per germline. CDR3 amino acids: CASSPGQGASGELFF. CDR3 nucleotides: TGTGCCAGCTCGCCCGGACAGGGGGCGTCCGGGGAGCTGTTTTTT.

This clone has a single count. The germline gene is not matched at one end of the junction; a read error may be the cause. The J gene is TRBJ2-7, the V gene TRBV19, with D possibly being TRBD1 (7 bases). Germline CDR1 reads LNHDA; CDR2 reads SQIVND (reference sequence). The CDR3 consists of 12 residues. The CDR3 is CASSTPGGKQSF. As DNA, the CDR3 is TGTGCCAGTAGTACCCCAGGGGGGAAGCAGAGCTTC.

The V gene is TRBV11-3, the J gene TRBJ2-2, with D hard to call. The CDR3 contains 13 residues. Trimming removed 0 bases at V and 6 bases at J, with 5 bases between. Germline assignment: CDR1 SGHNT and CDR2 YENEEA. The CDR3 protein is CASSLDGPGELFF. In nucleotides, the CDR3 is TGTGCCAGCAGCTTAGATGGGCCCGGGGAGCTGTTTTTT.

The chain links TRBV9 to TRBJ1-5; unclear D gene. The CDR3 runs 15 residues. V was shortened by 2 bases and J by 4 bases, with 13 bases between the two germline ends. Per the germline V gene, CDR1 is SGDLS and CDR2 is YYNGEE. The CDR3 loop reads CASSVGLGANQPQHF. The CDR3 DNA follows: TGTGCCAGCAGCGTTGGGTTAGGAGCTAATCAGCCCCAGCATTTT.

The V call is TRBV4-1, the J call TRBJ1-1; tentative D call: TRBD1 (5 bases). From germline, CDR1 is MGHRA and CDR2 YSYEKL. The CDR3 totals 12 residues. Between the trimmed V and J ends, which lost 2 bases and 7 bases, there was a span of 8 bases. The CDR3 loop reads CASSQSGNEAFF. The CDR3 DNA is TGCGCCAGCAGCCAATCAGGGAATGAAGCTTTCTTT.

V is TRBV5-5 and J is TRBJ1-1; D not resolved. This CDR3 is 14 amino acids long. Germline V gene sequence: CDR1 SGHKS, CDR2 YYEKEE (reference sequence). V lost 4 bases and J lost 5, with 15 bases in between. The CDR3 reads CASSLDGRRTEAFF. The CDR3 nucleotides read TGTGCCAGCAGCCTGGACGGGAGGAGGACTGAAGCTTTCTTT.

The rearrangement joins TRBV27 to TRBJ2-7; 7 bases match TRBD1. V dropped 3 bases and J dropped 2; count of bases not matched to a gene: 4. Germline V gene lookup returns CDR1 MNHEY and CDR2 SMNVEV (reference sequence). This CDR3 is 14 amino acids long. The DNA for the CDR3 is TGTGCCAGCAGTTTCTGGGACAGAACCTACGAGCAGTACTTC. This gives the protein CASSFWDRTYEQYF.

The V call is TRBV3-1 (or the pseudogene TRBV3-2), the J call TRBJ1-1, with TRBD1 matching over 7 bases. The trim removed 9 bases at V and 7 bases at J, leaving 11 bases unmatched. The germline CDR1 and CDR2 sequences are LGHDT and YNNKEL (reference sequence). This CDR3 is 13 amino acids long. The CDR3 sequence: CASTNRGIVEAFF. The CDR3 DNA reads TGTGCCAGTACCAACAGGGGTATAGTTGAAGCTTTCTTT.

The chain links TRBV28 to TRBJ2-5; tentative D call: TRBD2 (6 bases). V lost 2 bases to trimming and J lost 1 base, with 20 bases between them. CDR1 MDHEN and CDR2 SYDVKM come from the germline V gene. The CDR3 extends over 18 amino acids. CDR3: CASSLNGLLGTPQETQYF. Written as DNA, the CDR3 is TGTGCCAGCAGTTTAAATGGTTTGCTAGGGACTCCCCAAGAGACCCAGTACTTC.

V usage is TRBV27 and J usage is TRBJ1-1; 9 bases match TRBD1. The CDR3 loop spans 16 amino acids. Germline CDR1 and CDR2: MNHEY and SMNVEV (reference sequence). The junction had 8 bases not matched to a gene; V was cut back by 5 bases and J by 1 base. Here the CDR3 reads CASSTLRGQGNTEAFF. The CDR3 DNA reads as TGTGCCAGCAGTACTCTCCGGGGACAGGGGAACACTGAAGCTTTCTTT.

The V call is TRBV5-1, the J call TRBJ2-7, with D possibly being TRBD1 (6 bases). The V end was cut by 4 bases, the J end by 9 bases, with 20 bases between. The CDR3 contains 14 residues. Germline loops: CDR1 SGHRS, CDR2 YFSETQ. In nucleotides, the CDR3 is TGCGCCAGCAGCGTCCGGGACAATCGAAGTGTGCAGTACTTC. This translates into CASSVRDNRSVQYF.

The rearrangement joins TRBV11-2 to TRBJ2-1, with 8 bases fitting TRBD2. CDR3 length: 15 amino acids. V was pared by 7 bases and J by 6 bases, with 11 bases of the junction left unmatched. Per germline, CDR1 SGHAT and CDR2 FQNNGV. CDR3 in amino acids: CASNSPGLVSNEQFF. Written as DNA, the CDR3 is TGTGCCAGCAATAGTCCGGGACTAGTATCCAATGAGCAGTTCTTC. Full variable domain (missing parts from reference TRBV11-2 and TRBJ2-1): EAGVAQSPRYKIIEKRQSVAFWCNPISGHATLYWYQQILGQGPKLLIQFQNNGVVDDSQLPKDRFSAERLKGVDSTLKIQPAKLEDSAVYLCASNSPGLVSNEQFFGPGTRLTVL.